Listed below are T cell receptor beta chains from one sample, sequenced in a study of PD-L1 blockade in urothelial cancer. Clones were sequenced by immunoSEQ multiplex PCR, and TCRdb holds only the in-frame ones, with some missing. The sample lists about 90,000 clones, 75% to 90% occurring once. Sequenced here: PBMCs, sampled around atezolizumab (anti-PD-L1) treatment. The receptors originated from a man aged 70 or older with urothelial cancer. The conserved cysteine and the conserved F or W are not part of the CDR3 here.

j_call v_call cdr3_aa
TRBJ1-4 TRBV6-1 ASRQGNNEKLF
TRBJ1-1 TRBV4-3 ASSQDISARGTEAF
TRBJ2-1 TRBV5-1 ASSLTSGKDGEQF
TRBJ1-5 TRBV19 ASRTGNQPQH
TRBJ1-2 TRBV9 ASSAGGEGYGYT
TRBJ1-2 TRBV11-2 ASSLFRGDGYT
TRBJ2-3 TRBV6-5 ASSYSKLAGVDTQY
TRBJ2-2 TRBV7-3 ASSRDMGTGELF
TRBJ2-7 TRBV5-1 ASSPVGGPSYEQY
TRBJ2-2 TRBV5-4 ASSPFAGWNTGELF
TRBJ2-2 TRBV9 ASSVGGGGVDTGELF
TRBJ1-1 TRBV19 ASTGDSTEAF
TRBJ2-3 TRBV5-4 ASSLQGGDTQY
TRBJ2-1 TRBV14 ASSPSLDEQF
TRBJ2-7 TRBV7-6 ASSLDGDYEQY
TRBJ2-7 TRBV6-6 ASNLRDRVYEQY
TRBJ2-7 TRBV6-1 ASRETAGSSYEQY
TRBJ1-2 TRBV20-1 SAPGLDGYT
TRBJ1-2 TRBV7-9 ASSPGQGAGYGYT
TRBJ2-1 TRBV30 AWSGKGLAGDEQF
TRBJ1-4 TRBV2 ASTTDRSNEKLF
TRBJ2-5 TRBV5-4 ASSLLAGEDQETQY
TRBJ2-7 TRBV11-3 ASSLRQSYEQY
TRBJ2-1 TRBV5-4 ASSTRSGYNEQF
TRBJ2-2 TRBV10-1 ASSERRDAGELF
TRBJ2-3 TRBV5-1 ASRRQGAPDTQY